This T cell receptor beta chain was found in a study of OX40 agonist ivuxolimab in advanced cancers. With respect to the entire study: The costimulatory receptor OX40 (CD134) was targeted by ivuxolimab, a fully human IgG2 agonistic monoclonal antibody. Intravenous ivuxolimab was administered to patients every 2 weeks at six dose levels: 0.01, 0.1, 0.3, 1.5, 3 and 10 mg/kg. Of the roughly 51 patients in dose escalation, 19 had hepatocellular carcinoma, about 15 had melanoma, 9 had renal cell carcinoma and 9 had head and neck cancer. In the dose-escalation cohort, roughly 82% of patients were male, and the mean age was roughly 56 years with a range of roughly 20 to 85. Prior anti-PD-1, anti-PD-L1 or anti-CTLA-4 therapy was permitted, and checkpoint inhibitors had been received by 30% to 40% of dose-escalation patients. Partial responses were achieved by three dose-escalation patients, of whom one had hepatocellular carcinoma and two had cutaneous melanoma. The point of sequencing TCRbeta in the periphery was to test whether ivuxolimab changed TCR sequence diversity and drove clonal T-cell expansion. The paper reports the monotherapy dose-escalation portion (N of about 47 patients) of the phase I ivuxolimab trial. On the study overall, not on this receptor specifically: The antigen specificity of the clonally expanded peripheral T cells was not determined. On average, CD8+ T cells showed more expanded clones than CD4+ T cells after ivuxolimab. In the 0.1-3.0 mg/kg groups, partial responders were among the patients with the lowest normalized peripheral clonal expansion, particularly in CD8+ T cells. Clonal expansion of both CD4+ and CD8+ blood T cells was observed from baseline to week 6 at doses 0.1 to 3.0 mg/kg. Low levels of normalized T-cell clonal expansion were also seen in some nonresponding patients.

The trial excluded patients who had a history of autoimmune disease or were on systemic immunosuppression. Peripheral blood for TCR sequencing was drawn from every dose cohort at baseline, at cycle 4 day 1 and at cycle 7 day 1. Samples came from an open-label, multicenter, first-in-human phase I dose-escalation trial of ivuxolimab. The trial enrolled adults with locally advanced or metastatic head and neck squamous cell, hepatocellular, melanoma or renal cell carcinoma. Before TCR sequencing, CD4+ and CD8+ T cells were separately sorted from peripheral blood. In the case of this clone: The antigen it binds to is not known. Within one base of it there is no much larger clone, and no base qualities were kept.

Genomic DNA was isolated from the sorted cells so that the TCRbeta CDR3 region could be sequenced. TCRbeta CDR3 regions were sequenced using the immunoSEQ Assay. Held by TCRdb, this immuneACCESS table contains in-frame sequences only and omits some clones. Under half of the omission traces to an unresolved V gene where checked; the cause of the rest is unknown. The sample data list about 23,000 clones, and about 83% of these were observed just once. The ten biggest clones cover approximately 8.5% of the sample. CDR1 MNHEY and CDR2 SVGAGI are derived from the germline V gene. The CDR3 starts with the cysteine, ends with the phenylalanine, and has 15 residues. The entry retains the CDR3 DNA only, 45 bases that are in frame from base 1. Trimming accounts for 1 base at V and 2 bases at J, while the number of junction bases matched to no gene is 5.

Source: CD4+ or CD8+ T cells sorted from blood, taken in a trial of the OX40 agonist ivuxolimab. The V gene is TRBV6-5 and the J gene is TRBJ2-7; TRBD1 lines up with 7 middle nucleotides. The sequence came from an adult with an advanced solid tumor such as melanoma, head and neck, liver or kidney cancer. CDR3 loop: CASSYFPGQPYEQYF. The DNA sequence is as follows: TGTGCCAGCAGTTACTTCCCGGGACAGCCCTACGAGCAGTACTTC.